The 4 T cell receptor beta chains below were found in one sample sequenced in a study of T cell responses to AZD1222 COVID-19 vaccine. The table came from immunoSEQ multiplex PCR; TCRdb's copy has only in-frame clones and leaves some out. The repertoire includes about 150,000 clones, roughly 88% of them detected once, and around 7.8% sits in the top ten. Material: peripheral blood, obtained on day 0 of AZD1222 vaccination. Receptors originate from an adult in good health.

The chain is built from TRBV18 and TRBJ2-1, with D possibly being TRBD2 (6 bases). Germline lookup yields CDR1 KGHSH and CDR2 LQKENI. Trimming removed 6 bases from V and 3 bases from J, with 15 bases in between. The length of the CDR3 is 15 residues. CDR3 protein: CASSLSGGDYNEQFF. CDR3 sequence (DNA): TGTGCCAGCTCCCTCTCCGGAGGGGACTACAATGAGCAGTTCTTC.

The V call is TRBV21-1, the J call TRBJ1-3. TRBV21-1 is a recognized pseudogene. CDR3 length: 17 amino acids. The chain's CDR3 is CASSKVWVHPTGNTIYF. The CDR3 bases are TGTGCCAGCAGCAAAGTTTGGGTACACCCGACTGGAAACACCATATATTTT.

The chain recombines TRBV27 with TRBJ1-2; D is unclear. In germline, CDR1 is MNHEY, CDR2 SMNVEV (reference sequence). The CDR3 sequence is 13 residues long. Trimming pared 6 bases from V and 4 bases from J, leaving 12 bases between. Here the CDR3 reads CASSRGVGYGYTF. The CDR3 coding sequence is TGTGCCAGCAGCCGCGGGGTGGGCTATGGCTACACCTTC.

This rearrangement joins TRBV5-1 to TRBJ2-5; 7 nucleotides match TRBD2. This CDR3 region has 15 residues. The V gene's germline CDR1 is SGHRS and CDR2 YFSETQ. J gave up 2 bases and V 3 bases, and 7 bases lay outside the gene matches. DNA for the CDR3: TGCGCCAGCAGCTCCTTGGCGGGAGTACAAGAGACCCAGTACTTC. This gives the protein CASSSLAGVQETQYF.